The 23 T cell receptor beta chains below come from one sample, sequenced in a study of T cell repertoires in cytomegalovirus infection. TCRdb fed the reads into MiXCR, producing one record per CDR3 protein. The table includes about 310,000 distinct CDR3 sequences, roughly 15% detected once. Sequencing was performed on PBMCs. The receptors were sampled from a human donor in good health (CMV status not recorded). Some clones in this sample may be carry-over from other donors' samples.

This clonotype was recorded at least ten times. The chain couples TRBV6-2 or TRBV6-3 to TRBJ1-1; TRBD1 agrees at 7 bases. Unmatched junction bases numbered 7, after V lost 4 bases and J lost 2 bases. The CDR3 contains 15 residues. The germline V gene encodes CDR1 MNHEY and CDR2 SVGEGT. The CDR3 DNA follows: TGTGCCAGCAGTTCCGGTGGGACAGATAACACTGAAGCTTTCTTT. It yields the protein CASSSGGTDNTEAFF.

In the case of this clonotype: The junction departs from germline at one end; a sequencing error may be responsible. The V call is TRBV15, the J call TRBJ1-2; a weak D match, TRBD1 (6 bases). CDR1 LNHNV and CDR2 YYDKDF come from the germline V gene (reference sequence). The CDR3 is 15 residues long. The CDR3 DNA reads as TGTGCCACCAGCCGAGACAGGTCCACCGCGTATGGCTACACCTTC. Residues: CATSRDRSTAYGYTF.

CDR3 loop: CASSPGTGAIAEAFF. CDR3 sequence (DNA): TGTGCCAGCAGCCCAGGGACAGGGGCGATCGCTGAAGCTTTCTTT. The chain uses TRBV6-5 and TRBJ1-1; TRBD1 aligns across 10 bases. V lost 6 bases to trimming and J lost 6 bases; unmatched junction nucleotides: 10. The CDR3 extends over 15 amino acids. Germline V lookup: CDR1 MNHEY, CDR2 SVGAGI.

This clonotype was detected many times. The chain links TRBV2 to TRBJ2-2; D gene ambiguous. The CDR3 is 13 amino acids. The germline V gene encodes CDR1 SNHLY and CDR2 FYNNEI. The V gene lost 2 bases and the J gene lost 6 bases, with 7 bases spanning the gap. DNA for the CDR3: TGTGCCAGCAGTGAATCTAGGTCCGGGGAGCTGTTTTTT. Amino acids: CASSESRSGELFF.

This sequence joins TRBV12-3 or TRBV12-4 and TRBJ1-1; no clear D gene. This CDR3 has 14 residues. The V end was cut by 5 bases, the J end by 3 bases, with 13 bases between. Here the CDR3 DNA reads TGTGCCAGCAGTCCTGGGCGAACATACACTGAAGCTTTCTTT. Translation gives CASSPGRTYTEAFF.

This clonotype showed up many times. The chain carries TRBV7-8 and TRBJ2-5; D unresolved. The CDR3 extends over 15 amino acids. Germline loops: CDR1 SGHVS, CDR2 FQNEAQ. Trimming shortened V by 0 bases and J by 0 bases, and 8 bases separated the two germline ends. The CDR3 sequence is CASSLAMGYQETQYF. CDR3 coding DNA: TGTGCCAGCAGCTTAGCTATGGGGTACCAAGAGACCCAGTACTTC.

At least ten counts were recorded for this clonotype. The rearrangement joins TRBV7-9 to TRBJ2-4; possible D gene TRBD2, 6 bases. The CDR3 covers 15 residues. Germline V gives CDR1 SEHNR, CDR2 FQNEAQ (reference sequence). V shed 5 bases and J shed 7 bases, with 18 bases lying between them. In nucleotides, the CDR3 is TGTGCCAGCAGCACCGAACTTAGTGGGGGGAACATTCAGTACTTC. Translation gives CASSTELSGGNIQYF.

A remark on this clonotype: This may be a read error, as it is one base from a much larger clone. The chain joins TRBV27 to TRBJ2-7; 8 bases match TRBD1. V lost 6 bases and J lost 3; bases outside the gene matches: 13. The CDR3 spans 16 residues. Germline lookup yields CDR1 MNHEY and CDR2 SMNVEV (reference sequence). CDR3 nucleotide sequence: TGTGCCAGCAGAAAGTCCGGACAGGGTGAGATCTACGAGCAGTACTTC. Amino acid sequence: CASRKSGQGEIYEQYF.

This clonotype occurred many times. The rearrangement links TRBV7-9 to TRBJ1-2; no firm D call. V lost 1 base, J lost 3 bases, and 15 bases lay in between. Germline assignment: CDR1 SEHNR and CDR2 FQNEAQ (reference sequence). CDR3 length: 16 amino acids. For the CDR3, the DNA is TGTGCCAGCAGCTTAGGCCCCGGACTTAAGGACTATGGCTACACCTTC. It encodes CASSLGPGLKDYGYTF. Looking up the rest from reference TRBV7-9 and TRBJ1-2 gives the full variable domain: DTGVSQNPRHKITKRGQNVTFRCDPISEHNRLYWYRQTLGQGPEFLTYFQNEAQLEKSRLLSDRFSAERPKGSFSTLEIQRTEQGDSAMYLCASSLGPGLKDYGYTFGSGTRLTVV.

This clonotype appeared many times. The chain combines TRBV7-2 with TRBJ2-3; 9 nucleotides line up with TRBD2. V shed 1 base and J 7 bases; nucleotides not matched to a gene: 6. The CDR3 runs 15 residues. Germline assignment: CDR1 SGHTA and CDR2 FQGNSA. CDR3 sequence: CASSLGRGGTNTQYF. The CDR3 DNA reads TGTGCCAGCAGCTTAGGGCGGGGGGGCACGAATACGCAGTATTTT.

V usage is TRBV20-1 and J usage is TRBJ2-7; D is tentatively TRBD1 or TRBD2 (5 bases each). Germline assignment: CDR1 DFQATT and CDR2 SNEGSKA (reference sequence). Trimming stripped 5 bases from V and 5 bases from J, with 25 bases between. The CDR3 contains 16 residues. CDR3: CSAFPHSRESLDEQYF. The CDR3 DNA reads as TGCAGTGCTTTTCCCCATTCCAGGGAGTCCCTTGACGAGCAGTACTTC.

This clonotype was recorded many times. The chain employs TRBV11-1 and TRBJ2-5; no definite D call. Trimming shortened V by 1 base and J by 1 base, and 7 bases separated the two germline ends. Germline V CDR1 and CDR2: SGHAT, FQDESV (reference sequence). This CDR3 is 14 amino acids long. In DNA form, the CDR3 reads TGTGCCAGCAGCTTAGGAACAGCCCAAGAGACCCAGTACTTC. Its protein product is CASSLGTAQETQYF.

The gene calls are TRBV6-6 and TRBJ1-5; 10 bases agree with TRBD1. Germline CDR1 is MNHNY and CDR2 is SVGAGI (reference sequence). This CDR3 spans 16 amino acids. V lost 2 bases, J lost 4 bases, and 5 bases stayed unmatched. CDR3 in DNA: TGTGCCAGCAGTTACGGGACAGGGGCCGATAATCAGCCCCAGCATTTT. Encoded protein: CASSYGTGADNQPQHF.

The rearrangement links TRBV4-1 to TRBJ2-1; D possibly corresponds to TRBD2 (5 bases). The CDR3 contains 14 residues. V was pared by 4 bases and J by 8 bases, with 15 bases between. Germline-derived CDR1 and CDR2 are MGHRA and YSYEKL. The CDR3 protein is CASSPKSGIDEQFF. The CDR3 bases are TGCGCCAGCAGCCCAAAAAGCGGTATCGATGAGCAGTTCTTC.

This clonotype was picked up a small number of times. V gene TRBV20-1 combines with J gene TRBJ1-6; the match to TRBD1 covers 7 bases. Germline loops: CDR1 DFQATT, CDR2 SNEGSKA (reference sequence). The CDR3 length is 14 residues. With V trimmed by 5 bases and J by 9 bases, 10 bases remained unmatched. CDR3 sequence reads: CSAATGQPASPLHF. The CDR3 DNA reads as TGCAGTGCTGCTACGGGACAGCCGGCTTCACCCCTCCACTTT.

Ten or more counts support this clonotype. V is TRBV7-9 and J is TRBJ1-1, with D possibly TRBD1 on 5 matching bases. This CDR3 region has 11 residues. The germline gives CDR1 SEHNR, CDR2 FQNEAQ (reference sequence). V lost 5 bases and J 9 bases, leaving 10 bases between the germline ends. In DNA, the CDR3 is TGTGCCAGCAGCCCGAGACAGAAAGCTTTCTTT. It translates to CASSPRQKAFF.

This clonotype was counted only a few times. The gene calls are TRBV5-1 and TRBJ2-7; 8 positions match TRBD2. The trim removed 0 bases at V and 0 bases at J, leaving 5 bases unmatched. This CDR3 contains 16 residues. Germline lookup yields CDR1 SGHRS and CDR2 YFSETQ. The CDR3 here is CASSLAPAGDSYEQYF. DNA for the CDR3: TGCGCCAGCAGCTTGGCACCAGCGGGGGACTCCTACGAGCAGTACTTC.

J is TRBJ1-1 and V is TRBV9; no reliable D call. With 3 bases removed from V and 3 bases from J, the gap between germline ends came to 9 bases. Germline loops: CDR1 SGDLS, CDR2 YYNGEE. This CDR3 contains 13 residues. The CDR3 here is CASSDELYTEAFF. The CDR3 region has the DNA TGTGCCAGCAGCGATGAACTGTACACTGAAGCTTTCTTT.

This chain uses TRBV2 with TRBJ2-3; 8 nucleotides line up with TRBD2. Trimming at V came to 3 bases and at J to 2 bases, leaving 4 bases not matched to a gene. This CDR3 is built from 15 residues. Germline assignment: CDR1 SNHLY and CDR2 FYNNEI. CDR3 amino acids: CASSDWRGVTDTQYF. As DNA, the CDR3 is TGTGCCAGCAGTGATTGGCGGGGGGTCACAGATACGCAGTATTTT.

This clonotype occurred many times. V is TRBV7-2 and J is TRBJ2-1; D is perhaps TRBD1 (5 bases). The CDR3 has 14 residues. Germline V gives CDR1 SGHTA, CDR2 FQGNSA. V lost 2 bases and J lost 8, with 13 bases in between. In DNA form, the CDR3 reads TGTGCCAGCAGCTTATCTCCGAAAGGGGATGAGCAGTTCTTC. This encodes CASSLSPKGDEQFF.

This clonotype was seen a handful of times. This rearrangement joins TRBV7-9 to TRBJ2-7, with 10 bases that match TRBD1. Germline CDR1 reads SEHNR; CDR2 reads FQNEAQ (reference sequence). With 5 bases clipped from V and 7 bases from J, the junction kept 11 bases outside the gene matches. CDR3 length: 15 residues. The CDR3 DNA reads TGTGCCAGCAGCCTGGGACAGGGGAGTACGGGGGAGCAGTACTTC. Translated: CASSLGQGSTGEQYF.

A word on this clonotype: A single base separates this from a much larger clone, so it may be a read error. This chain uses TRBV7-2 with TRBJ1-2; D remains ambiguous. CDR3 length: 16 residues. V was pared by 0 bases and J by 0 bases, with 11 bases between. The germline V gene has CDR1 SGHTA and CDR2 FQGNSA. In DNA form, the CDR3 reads TGTGCCAGCAGCTTAGCGGAGTACCAGGCTAACTATGGCTACACCTTC. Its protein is CASSLAEYQANYGYTF.

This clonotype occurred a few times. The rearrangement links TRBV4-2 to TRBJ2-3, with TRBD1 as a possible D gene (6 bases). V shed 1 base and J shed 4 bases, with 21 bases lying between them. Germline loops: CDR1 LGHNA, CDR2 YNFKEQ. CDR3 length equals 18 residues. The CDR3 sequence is CASSQVATGTRGADTQYF. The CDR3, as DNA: TGTGCCAGCAGCCAAGTTGCCACAGGGACCCGCGGAGCAGATACGCAGTATTTT.